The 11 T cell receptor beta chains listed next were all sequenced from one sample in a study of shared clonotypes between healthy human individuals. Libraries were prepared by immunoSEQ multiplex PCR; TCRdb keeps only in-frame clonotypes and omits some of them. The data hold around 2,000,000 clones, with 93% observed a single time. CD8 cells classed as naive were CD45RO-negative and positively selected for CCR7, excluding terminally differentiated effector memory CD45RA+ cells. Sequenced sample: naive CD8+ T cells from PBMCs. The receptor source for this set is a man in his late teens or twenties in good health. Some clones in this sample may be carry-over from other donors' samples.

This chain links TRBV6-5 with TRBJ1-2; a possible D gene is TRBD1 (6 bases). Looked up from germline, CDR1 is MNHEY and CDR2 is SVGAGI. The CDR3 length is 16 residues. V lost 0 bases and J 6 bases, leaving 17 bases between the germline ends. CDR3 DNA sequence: TGTGCCAGCAGTTACTCGCCTCAGGGGAGCATTGATGGCTACACCTTC. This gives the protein CASSYSPQGSIDGYTF.

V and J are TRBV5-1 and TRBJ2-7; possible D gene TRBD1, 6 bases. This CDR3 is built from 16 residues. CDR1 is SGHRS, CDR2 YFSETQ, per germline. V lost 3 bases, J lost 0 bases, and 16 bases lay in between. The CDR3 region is CASSWRGQSDSYEQYF. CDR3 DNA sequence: TGCGCCAGCAGCTGGCGAGGACAGTCCGACTCCTACGAGCAGTACTTC.

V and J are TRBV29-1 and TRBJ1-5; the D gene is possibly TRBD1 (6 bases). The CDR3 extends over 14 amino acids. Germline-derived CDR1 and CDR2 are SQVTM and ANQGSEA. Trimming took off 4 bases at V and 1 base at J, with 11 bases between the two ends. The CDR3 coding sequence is TGCAGCGTTGCCGGGGGGGCAAGCAATCAGCCCCAGCATTTT. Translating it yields CSVAGGASNQPQHF.

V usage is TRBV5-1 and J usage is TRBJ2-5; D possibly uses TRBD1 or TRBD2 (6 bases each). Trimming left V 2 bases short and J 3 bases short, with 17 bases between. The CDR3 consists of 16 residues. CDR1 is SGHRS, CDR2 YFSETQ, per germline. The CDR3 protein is CASSFPKGGGEETQYF. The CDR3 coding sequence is TGCGCCAGCAGCTTCCCGAAGGGGGGAGGAGAAGAGACCCAGTACTTC.

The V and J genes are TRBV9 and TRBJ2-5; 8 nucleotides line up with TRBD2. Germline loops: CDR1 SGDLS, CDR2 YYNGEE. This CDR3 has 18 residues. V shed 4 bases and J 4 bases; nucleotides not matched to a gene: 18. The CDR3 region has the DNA TGTGCCAGCAGCCGAGGGTTCGCTAGCGGGCGGACCGTAGAGACCCAGTACTTC. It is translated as CASSRGFASGRTVETQYF.

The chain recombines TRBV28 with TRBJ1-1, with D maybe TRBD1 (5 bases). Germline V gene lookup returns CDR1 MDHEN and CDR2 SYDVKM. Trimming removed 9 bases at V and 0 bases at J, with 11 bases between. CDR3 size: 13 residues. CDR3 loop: CASFRGMNTEAFF. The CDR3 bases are TGTGCCAGTTTTAGGGGCATGAACACTGAAGCTTTCTTT.

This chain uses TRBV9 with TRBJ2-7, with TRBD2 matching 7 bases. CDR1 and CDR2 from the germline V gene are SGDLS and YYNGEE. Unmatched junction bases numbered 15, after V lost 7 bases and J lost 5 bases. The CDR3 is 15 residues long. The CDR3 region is CASVWASGFDDEQYF. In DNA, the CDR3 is TGTGCCAGCGTATGGGCTAGCGGCTTTGATGACGAGCAGTACTTC. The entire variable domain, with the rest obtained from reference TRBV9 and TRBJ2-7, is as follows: DSGVTQTPKHLITATGQRVTLRCSPRSGDLSVYWYQQSLDQGLQFLIQYYNGEERAKGNILERFSAQQFPDLHSELNLSSLELGDSALYFCASVWASGFDDEQYFGPGTRLTVT.

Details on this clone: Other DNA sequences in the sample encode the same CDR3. The CDR3 DNA reads as TGTGCCAGCAGCCAAGTGGGTCATTACGAGCAGTACTTC. Residues: CASSQVGHYEQYF. The chain is built from TRBV14 and TRBJ2-7; D is ambiguous. The V gene lost 1 base and the J gene lost 4 bases, with 8 bases spanning the gap. From germline, CDR1 is SGHDN and CDR2 FVKESK. The CDR3 sequence is 13 residues long.

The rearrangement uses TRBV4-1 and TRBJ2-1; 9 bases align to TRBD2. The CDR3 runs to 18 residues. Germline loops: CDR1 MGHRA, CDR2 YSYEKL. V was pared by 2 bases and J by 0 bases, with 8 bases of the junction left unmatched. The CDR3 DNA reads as TGCGCCAGCAGCCAACGAGCGGGAGGCCTGAGCTCCTACAATGAGCAGTTCTTC. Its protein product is CASSQRAGGLSSYNEQFF.

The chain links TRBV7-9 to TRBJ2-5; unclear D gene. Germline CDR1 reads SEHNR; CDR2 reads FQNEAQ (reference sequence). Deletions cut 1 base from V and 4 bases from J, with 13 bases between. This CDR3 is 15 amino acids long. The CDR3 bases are TGTGCCAGCAGCTTAGTGATCCCGGTAGGAGAGACCCAGTACTTC. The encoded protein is CASSLVIPVGETQYF.

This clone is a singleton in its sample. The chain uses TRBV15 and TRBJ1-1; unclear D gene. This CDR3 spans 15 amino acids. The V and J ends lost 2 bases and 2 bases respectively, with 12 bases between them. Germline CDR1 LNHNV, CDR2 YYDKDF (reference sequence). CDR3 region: CATSRSGVTNTEAFF. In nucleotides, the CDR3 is TGTGCCACCAGCAGATCGGGAGTAACAAACACTGAAGCTTTCTTT.